One and the same sample provided the 20 T cell receptor beta chains below, sequenced in a study of cytomegalovirus exposure and HLA in healthy donors. PCR employed 60 Vbeta and 13 Jbeta primers. Sequencing was performed with immunoSEQ multiplex PCR; in TCRdb, only in-frame clones are kept and a portion is missing. The sample totals around 51,000 clones. Sequences were obtained from PBMCs. The receptors originated from a woman in her forties in good health and CMV-seronegative.

The chain uses TRBV2 and TRBJ2-1; TRBD1 matches at 10 bases. The germline CDR1 and CDR2 sequences are SNHLY and FYNNEI. The CDR3 totals 15 residues. With V trimmed by 8 bases and J by 4 bases, 8 bases remained unmatched. CDR3: CASLRQGAPYNEQFF. CDR3 nucleotides: TGTGCCAGCTTAAGACAGGGGGCTCCATACAATGAGCAGTTCTTC.

The chain employs TRBV6-5 and TRBJ1-5; TRBD1 matches at 9 bases. The CDR3 runs 13 residues. V shed 6 bases, J shed 5 bases, and the junction held 2 bases outside the gene matches. Per germline, CDR1 MNHEY and CDR2 SVGAGI. In DNA form, the CDR3 reads TGTGCCAGCAGGGACAGGGGTGATCAGCCCCAGCATTTT. Protein: CASRDRGDQPQHF.

The chain recombines TRBV30 with TRBJ2-1; 7 nucleotides agree with TRBD1. The CDR3 totals 17 residues. The junction had 11 bases not matched to a gene; V was cut back by 2 bases and J by 1 base. Germline CDR1 reads GTSNPN; CDR2 reads SVGIG (reference sequence). The CDR3 nucleotides are TGTGCCTGGAGTAACGACAGGGAATACTTTTCCTACAATGAGCAGTTCTTC. This encodes CAWSNDREYFSYNEQFF.

The gene calls are TRBV19 and TRBJ2-5; 9 nucleotides line up with TRBD2. V lost 7 bases to trimming and J lost 3 bases; unmatched junction nucleotides: 3. Germline lookup yields CDR1 LNHDA and CDR2 SQIVND (reference sequence). This CDR3 has 13 amino acids. This CDR3 is CASTASGEETQYF. The CDR3 bases are TGTGCCAGTACTGCTAGCGGGGAAGAGACCCAGTACTTC.

The V call is TRBV7-2, the J call TRBJ1-2; 8 bases agree with TRBD1. After removal of 3 bases from V and 3 bases from J, the junction contained 0 bases not matched to a gene. Germline values: CDR1 SGHTA, CDR2 FQGNSA. The CDR3 loop spans 13 amino acids. The CDR3 here is CASSLTGDYGYTF. Here the CDR3 DNA reads TGTGCCAGCAGCTTGACAGGGGACTATGGCTACACCTTC.

J is TRBJ2-3 and V is TRBV5-1; 8 bases map to TRBD2. Per the germline V gene, CDR1 is SGHRS and CDR2 is YFSETQ. With V trimmed by 0 bases and J by 7 bases, 7 bases remained unmatched. This CDR3 has 15 residues. CDR3 coding DNA: TGCGCCAGCAGCTTGGCCGGGACTAGACTCAATACGCAGTATTTT. As protein: CASSLAGTRLNTQYF.

This chain joins TRBV4-1 and TRBJ2-5; TRBD2 matches at 7 bases. CDR3 size: 14 residues. V was clipped by 1 base and J by 5 bases; unmatched bases: 4. Germline CDR1 and CDR2: MGHRA and YSYEKL. CDR3 DNA sequence: TGCGCCAGCAGCCAAGGACTAGCAGTTGAGACCCAGTACTTC. Translated: CASSQGLAVETQYF.

CDR3 in DNA: TGCGCCAGCAGCTGGGACGGGACACCCGATGAGACCCAGTACTTC. It specifies CASSWDGTPDETQYF. The chain employs TRBV5-1 and TRBJ2-5, with D perhaps TRBD1 (6 bases). Germline V lookup: CDR1 SGHRS, CDR2 YFSETQ. Trimming took 3 bases from V and 5 from J, leaving 17 bases between them. The CDR3 is made up of 15 amino acids.

The chain has TRBV5-1 and TRBJ2-1, with TRBD2 matching over 13 bases. CDR3 length: 15 residues. V dropped 7 bases and J dropped 8; count of bases not matched to a gene: 9. The germline gives CDR1 SGHRS, CDR2 YFSETQ. Here the CDR3 DNA reads TGCGCCAGCGGGCCGTGGACTAGCGGGAGTGATGAGCAGTTCTTC. Encoded protein: CASGPWTSGSDEQFF.

The chain joins TRBV5-1 to TRBJ1-2, with D maybe TRBD1 (5 bases). V gave up 0 bases and J gave up 8 bases, with 11 bases separating them. The CDR3 has 13 residues. Germline loops: CDR1 SGHRS, CDR2 YFSETQ. For the CDR3, the DNA is TGCGCCAGCAGCTTGGGGGGCGCCTGCGGCTACACCTTC. The encoded protein is CASSLGGACGYTF.

The rearrangement joins TRBV5-1 to TRBJ2-4; tentatively, D is TRBD1 (5 bases). CDR1 and CDR2 (germline): SGHRS, YFSETQ. This CDR3 contains 15 residues. V dropped 0 bases and J dropped 5 bases, with 12 bases sitting between them. In DNA, the CDR3 is TGCGCCAGCAGCTTGGGTAGGGGTCTTGAAAACATTCAGTACTTC. This translates into CASSLGRGLENIQYF.

J is TRBJ2-2 and V is TRBV7-3; a possible D gene is TRBD1 (6 bases). Germline V lookup: CDR1 SGHTA, CDR2 FQGTGA. This CDR3 is built from 14 residues. The V end lost 5 bases, the J end lost 4 bases, and 11 bases lay between the germline ends. The CDR3 DNA reads TGTGCCAGCAGCCGGAGCAGGGGCACCGGGGAGCTGTTTTTT. It translates to CASSRSRGTGELFF.

The V and J genes are TRBV5-6 and TRBJ1-2, with a possible D match to TRBD1 (6 bases). CDR3 length equals 12 residues. Trimming pared 4 bases from V and 4 bases from J, leaving 8 bases between. CDR1 is SGHDT and CDR2 is YYEEEE in the germline V gene. In DNA form, the CDR3 reads TGTGCCAGCAGCCCACAGGGCTATGGCTACACCTTC. Translating gives CASSPQGYGYTF.

As for this clone: The junction departs from the called germline gene at one end, perhaps through a read error. The chain links TRBV5-1 to TRBJ2-3, with D perhaps TRBD1 (6 bases). Germline V gene sequence: CDR1 SGHRS, CDR2 YFSETQ. The CDR3 totals 16 residues. The CDR3 nucleotides are TGCGCCAGCAGCTTGGACAGGGTAGGGGCCACAGATAAGCAGTATTTT. Protein sequence: CASSLDRVGATDKQYF.

The gene calls are TRBV6-5 and TRBJ2-7, with 7 nucleotides matching TRBD2. Germline assignment: CDR1 MNHEY and CDR2 SVGAGI. J was trimmed by 4 bases and V by 2 bases; bases with no gene match: 5. This CDR3 is 14 amino acids long. This CDR3 is CASSYAGEDYEQYF. The CDR3 nucleotides are TGTGCCAGCAGTTACGCGGGAGAAGATTACGAGCAGTACTTC.

The chain uses TRBV30 and TRBJ2-1, with 7 bases identical to TRBD2. Germline loops: CDR1 GTSNPN, CDR2 SVGIG (reference sequence). After removal of 3 bases from V and 9 bases from J, the junction contained 11 bases not matched to a gene. This CDR3 region has 14 residues. As DNA, the CDR3 is TGTGCCTGGAGGTGGAGCGGGACGTCCGGTGAGCAGTTCTTC. Translated, it gives CAWRWSGTSGEQFF. Supplemented by reference TRBV30 and TRBJ2-1, the full variable domain reads SQTIHQWPATLVQPVGSPLSLECTVEGTSNPNLYWYRQAAGRGLQLLFYSVGIGQISSEVPQNLSASRPQDRQFILSSKKLLLSDSGFYLCAWRWSGTSGEQFFGPGTRLTVL.

The chain joins TRBV4-1 to TRBJ1-5; 11 positions match TRBD1. Germline values: CDR1 MGHRA, CDR2 YSYEKL. CDR3 size: 19 residues. J was trimmed by 3 bases and V by 4 bases; bases with no gene match: 14. DNA for the CDR3: TGCGCCAGCAGCCCGGGTCGGGGGACAGGGGGACAAGCCAATCAGCCCCAGCATTTT. This sequence encodes CASSPGRGTGGQANQPQHF.

This chain uses TRBV13 with TRBJ1-5; D remains unclear. The CDR3 spans 12 residues. Germline CDR1 and CDR2: PRHDT and FYEKMQ (reference sequence). Deletions cut 3 bases from V and 7 bases from J, with 7 bases between. The CDR3 DNA reads TGTGCCAGCAGCTTCTCCGGGCAGCCCCAGCATTTT. Amino acid sequence: CASSFSGQPQHF.

V and J are TRBV6-5 and TRBJ2-1, with 12 nucleotides matching TRBD2. The J segment lost 8 bases and the V segment lost 2 bases, leaving 4 bases of the junction unmatched. The CDR3 is 15 residues long. CDR1 is MNHEY, CDR2 SVGAGI, per germline. In DNA, the CDR3 is TGTGCCAGCAGTTACCGACTAGCGGGAGACCATGAGCAGTTCTTC. Residues: CASSYRLAGDHEQFF.

The V call is TRBV4-1, the J call TRBJ2-5, with 10 bases aligning to TRBD2. V shed 6 bases, J shed 2 bases, and the junction held 6 bases outside the gene matches. The CDR3 is 15 residues long. The germline CDR1 and CDR2 sequences are MGHRA and YSYEKL. The CDR3 sequence: CASSRTSGGQETQYF. CDR3 DNA sequence: TGCGCCAGCAGTCGGACTAGCGGAGGACAAGAGACCCAGTACTTC.